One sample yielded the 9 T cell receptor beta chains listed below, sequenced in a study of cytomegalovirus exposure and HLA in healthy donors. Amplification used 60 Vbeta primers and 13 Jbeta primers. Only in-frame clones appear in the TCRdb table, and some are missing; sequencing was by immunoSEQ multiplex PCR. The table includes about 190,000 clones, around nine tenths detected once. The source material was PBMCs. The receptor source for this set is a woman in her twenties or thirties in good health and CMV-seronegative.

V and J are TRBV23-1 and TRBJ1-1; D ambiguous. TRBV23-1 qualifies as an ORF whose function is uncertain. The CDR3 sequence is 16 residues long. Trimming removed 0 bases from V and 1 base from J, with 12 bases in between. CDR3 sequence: CASSQSEVDGNTEAFF. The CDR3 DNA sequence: TGCGCCAGCAGTCAATCGGAGGTAGACGGGAACACTGAAGCTTTCTTT.

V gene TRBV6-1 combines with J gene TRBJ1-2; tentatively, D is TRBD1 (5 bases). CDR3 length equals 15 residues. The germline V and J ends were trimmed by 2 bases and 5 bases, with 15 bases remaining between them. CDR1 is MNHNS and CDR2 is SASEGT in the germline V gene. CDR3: CASSEPRRGGYGYTF. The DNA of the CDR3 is TGTGCCAGCAGTGAACCCCGGCGGGGCGGATATGGCTACACCTTC.

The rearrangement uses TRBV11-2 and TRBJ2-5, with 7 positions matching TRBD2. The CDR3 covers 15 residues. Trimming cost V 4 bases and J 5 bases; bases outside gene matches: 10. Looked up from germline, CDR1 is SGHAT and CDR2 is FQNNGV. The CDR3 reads CASSSLAGDLETQYF. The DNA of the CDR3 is TGTGCCAGCAGCTCCCTCGCGGGAGATTTGGAGACCCAGTACTTC.

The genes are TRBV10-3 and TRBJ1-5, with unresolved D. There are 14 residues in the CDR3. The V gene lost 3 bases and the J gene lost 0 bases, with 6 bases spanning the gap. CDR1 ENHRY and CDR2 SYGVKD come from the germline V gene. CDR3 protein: CAISDEYSNQPQHF. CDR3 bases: TGTGCCATCAGTGATGAGTATAGCAATCAGCCCCAGCATTTT.

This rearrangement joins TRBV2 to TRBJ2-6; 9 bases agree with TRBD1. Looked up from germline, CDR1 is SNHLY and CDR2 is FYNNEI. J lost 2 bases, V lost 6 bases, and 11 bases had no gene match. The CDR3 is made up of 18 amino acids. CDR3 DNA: TGTGCCAGCAGATACCCAGGGACAGGGTCTGCTGGGGCCAACGTCCTGACTTTC. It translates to CASRYPGTGSAGANVLTF.

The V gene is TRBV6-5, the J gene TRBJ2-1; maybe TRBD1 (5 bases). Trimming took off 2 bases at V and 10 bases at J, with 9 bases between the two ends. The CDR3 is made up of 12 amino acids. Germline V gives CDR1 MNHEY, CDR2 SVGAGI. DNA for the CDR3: TGTGCCAGCAGTTACATAGGGGCCGAGCAGTTCTTC. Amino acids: CASSYIGAEQFF.

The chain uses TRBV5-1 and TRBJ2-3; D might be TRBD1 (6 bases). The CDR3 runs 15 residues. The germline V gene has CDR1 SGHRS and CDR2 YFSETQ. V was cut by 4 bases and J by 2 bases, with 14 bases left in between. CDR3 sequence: CASSPQDRVTDTQYF. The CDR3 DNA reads TGCGCCAGCAGCCCGCAGGACAGAGTCACAGATACGCAGTATTTT.

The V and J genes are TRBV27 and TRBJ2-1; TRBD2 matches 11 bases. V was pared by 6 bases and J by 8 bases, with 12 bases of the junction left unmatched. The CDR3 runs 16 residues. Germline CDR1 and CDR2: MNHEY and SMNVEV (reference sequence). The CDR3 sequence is CASRYLAGGPFDEQFF. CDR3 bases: TGTGCCAGCAGATACCTAGCGGGGGGACCTTTTGATGAGCAGTTCTTC.

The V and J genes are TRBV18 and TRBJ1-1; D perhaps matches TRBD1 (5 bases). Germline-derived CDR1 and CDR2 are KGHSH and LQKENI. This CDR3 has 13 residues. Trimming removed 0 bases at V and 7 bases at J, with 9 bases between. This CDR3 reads CASSPPGGGEAFF. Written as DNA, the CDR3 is TGTGCCAGCTCACCACCCGGCGGGGGTGAAGCTTTCTTT.